This T cell receptor beta chain was observed in a study of memory CD4+ T cells and cytomegalovirus serostatus (dated by TCRdb to about 2019). Background on the whole study: The cohort included around 33 healthy adults from Belgium, of whom 9 were CMV seropositive and 24 were CMV seronegative. To replicate a published TCR-based CMV serostatus classifier, the study sequenced CD4+ memory TCRbeta repertoires from a Belgian cohort whose cytomegalovirus serostatus was known.

About this clone itself: Its antigen remains undetermined. No much larger clone is present one base from it, and per-base qualities are unavailable.

A FACSAria II was used to sort memory CD4+ T cells, defined as single viable CD3+CD4+CD8-CD45RO+ cells. CMV serostatus was assessed using a Roche Elecsys assay, by which serum IgG against CMV pp150, pp28, p38 and p52 was detected. Once the samples were thawed, total CD4+ T cells were enriched through positive selection using CD4 magnetic microbeads. Samples originated from another study that specifically interrogated the CD4+ T cell memory repertoire. Following standard operating procedures, peripheral blood mononuclear cells were isolated and cryopreserved, while serum was kept at -80 degrees C. The staining relied on CD3-PerCP (BW264/56), CD4-APC (RPA-T4), CD45RO-PE (UCHT1) and CD8-Pacific Orange (3B5) antibodies, and Sytox blue was used to exclude non-viable cells. The Quick-DNA Microprep Kit was used to extract genomic DNA from the sorted cells. Amplification of TCRbeta DNA was done with the immunoSEQ hsTCRbeta kit, following the protocol from the manufacturer. TCRbeta libraries were sequenced on an Illumina MiSeq instrument. The paper's processing steps were these. Once out-of-frame sequences had been removed, millions of distinct TCRbeta sequences were left, which works out to an average of approximately 72,000 per individual. Each individual was scored using the number of 150 to 200 previously reported CMV-associated TCRbeta sequences that the individual carried and the total number of productive distinct TCRbeta sequences. A beta-binomial model was reimplemented in Python, and scikit-learn random forests with default parameters were trained on US cohort data. Classifier performance on the Belgian cohort was summarized as median AUC with percentile confidence intervals calculated over 10,000 bootstrap iterations. TCRdb mirrors the immuneACCESS table, restricted to in-frame sequences. Some clones are absent from its copies; in checked studies, under half trace to an unresolved V gene, and the reason for the others is unknown. V, J and clone size are taken as reported in that table, and D and trimming were inferred from the DNA itself. The sample table contains about 56,000 clones; only one count was recorded for 82% of them. The biggest ten clones account for 0.4% to 0.5% of the sample.

Broad study findings and their caveats: For CMV serostatus prediction, a median bootstrapped AUC of approximately 0.95 was reached with the original framework, and a median bootstrapped AUC of roughly 0.92 was reached with a US-trained random forest. Unlike the original study, which covered naive and memory CD4+ and CD8+ populations, the Belgian study sequenced only CD4+CD45RO+ memory cells. A median bootstrapped AUC of around 0.94 with a 95% CI of 0.76-1.00 was achieved on the Belgian cohort by the original-framework classifier. Results were interpreted as suggesting that the CMV-associated TCR signature is largely present in the CD4+ memory repertoire. Of 170 or so previously reported CMV-associated TCRbeta sequences, around 70 appeared in the CD4+ memory repertoires, each in one to five individuals.

The sequencing input was memory CD4+ T cells from blood. The TCR comes from an adult in good health and CMV-seronegative.

For the CDR3, the sequence is CASSPPGGAVNEQFF. The nucleotide sequence reads TGCGCCAGCAGCCCCCCCGGGGGCGCGGTGAATGAGCAGTTCTTC. The chain was built from TRBV10-1 and TRBJ2-1; the D assignment is uncertain and may be TRBD1 or TRBD2, with 6 bases supporting each. The cysteine opens and the phenylalanine closes a CDR3 of 15 amino acids. Only CDR3 DNA is held: 45 bases, read in frame from base 1. Sequences WNHNN (CDR1) and SYGVQD (CDR2) are obtained from the germline V gene (reference sequence). The germline ends are 19 bases apart after V is trimmed by 6 bases and J by 7 bases.